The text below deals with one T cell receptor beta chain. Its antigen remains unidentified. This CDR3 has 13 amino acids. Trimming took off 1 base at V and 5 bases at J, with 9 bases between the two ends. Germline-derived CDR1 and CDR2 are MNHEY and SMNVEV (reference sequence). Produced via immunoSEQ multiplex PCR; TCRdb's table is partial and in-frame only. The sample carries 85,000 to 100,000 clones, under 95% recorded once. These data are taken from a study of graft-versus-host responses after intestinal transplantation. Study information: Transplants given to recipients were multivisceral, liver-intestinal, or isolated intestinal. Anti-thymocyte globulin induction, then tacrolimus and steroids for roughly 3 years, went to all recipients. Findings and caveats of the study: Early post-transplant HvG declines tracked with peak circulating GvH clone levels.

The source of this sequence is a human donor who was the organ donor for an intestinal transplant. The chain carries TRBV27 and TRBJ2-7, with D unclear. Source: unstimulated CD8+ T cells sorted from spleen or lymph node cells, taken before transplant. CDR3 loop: CASSLFPMDEQYF. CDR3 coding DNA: TGTGCCAGCAGTTTATTTCCTATGGACGAGCAGTACTTC.